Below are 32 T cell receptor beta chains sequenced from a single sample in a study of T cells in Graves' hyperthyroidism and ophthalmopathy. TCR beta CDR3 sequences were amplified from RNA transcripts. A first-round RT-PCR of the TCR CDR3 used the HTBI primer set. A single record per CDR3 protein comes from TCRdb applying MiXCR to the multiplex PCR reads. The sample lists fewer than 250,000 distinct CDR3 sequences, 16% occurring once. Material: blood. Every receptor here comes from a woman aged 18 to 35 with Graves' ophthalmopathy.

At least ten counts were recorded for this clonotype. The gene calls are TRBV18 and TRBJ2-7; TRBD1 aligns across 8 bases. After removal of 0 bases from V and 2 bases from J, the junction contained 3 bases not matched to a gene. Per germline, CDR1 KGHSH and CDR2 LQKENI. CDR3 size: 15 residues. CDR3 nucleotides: TGTGCCAGCTCACCACCGCCGGGACAGGCCTACGAGCAGTACTTC. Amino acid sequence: CASSPPPGQAYEQYF.

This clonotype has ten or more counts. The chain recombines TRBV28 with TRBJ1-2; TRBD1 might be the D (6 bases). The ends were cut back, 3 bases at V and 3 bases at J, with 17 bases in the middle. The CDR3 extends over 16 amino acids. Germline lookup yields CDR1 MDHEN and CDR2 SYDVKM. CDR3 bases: TGTGCCAGCAGTTTGGGCAGGAAGGGGGTGGACTATGGCTACACCTTC. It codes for CASSLGRKGVDYGYTF.

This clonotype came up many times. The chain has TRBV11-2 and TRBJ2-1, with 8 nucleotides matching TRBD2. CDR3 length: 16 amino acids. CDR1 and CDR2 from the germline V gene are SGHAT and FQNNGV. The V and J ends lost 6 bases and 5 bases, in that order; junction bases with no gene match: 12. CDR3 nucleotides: TGTGCCAGCAGAGGGACTAGATCAGGCAGGGACAATGAGCAGTTCTTC. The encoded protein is CASRGTRSGRDNEQFF.

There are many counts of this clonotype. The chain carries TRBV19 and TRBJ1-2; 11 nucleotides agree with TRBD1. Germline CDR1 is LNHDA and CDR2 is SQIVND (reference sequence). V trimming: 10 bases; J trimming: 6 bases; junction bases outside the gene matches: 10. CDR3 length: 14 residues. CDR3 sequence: CATSRTGGADGYTF. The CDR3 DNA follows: TGTGCCACATCCCGGACAGGGGGCGCGGATGGCTACACCTTC.

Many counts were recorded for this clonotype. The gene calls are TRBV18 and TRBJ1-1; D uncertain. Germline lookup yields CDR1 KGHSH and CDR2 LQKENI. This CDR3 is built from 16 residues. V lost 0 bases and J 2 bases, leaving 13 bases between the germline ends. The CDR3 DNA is TGTGCCAGCTCACCACCGAGAGGGAAGAACAACACTGAAGCTTTCTTT. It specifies CASSPPRGKNNTEAFF.

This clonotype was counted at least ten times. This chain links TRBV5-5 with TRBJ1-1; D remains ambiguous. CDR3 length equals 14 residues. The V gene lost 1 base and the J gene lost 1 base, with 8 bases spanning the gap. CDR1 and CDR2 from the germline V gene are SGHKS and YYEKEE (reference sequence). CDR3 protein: CASSLYGGNTEAFF. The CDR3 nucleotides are TGTGCCAGCAGCTTGTATGGCGGGAACACTGAAGCTTTCTTT.

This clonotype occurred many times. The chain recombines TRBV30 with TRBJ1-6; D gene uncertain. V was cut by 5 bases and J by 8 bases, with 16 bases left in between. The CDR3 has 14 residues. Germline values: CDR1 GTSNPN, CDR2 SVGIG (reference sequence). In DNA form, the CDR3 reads TGTGCCTGGCAGCCTGCGATCAGTTATTCACCCCTCCACTTT. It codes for CAWQPAISYSPLHF.

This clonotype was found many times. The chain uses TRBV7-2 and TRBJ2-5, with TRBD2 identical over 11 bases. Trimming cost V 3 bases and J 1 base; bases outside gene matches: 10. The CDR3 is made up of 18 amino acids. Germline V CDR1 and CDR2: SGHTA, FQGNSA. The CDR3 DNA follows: TGTGCCAGCAGCTTCAAACGTTATAGCGGGAGGGCCCAAGAGACCCAGTACTTC. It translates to CASSFKRYSGRAQETQYF.

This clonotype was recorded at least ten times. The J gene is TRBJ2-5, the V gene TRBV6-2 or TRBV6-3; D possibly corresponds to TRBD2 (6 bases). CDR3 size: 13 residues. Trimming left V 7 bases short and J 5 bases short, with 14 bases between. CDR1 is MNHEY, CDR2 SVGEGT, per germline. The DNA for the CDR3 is TGTGCCAGCATAAGGAGGGCTGACGAGACCCAGTACTTC. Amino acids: CASIRRADETQYF.

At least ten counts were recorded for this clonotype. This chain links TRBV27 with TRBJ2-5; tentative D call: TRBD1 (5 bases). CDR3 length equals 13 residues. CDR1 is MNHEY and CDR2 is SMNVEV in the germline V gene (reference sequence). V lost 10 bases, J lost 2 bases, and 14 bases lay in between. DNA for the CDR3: TGTGCCACCCGAACTGGACAACAAGAGACCCAGTACTTC. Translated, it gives CATRTGQQETQYF.

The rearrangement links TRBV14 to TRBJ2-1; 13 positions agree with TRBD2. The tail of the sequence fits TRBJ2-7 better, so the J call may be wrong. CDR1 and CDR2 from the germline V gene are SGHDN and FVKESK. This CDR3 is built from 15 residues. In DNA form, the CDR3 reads TGTGCCAGCAGCCCACTAGCGGGAGGGGGCAATGAGCAGTACTTC. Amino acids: CASSPLAGGGNEQYF.

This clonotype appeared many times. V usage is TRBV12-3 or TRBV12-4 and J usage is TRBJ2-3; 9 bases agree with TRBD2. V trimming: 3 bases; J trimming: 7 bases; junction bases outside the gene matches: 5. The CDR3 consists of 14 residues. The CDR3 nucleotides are TGTGCCAGCAGTTTGGGCGGGGGGGCGCATACGCAGTATTTT. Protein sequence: CASSLGGGAHTQYF.

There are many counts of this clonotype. CDR3 residues: CASTAMDTQYF. The CDR3 coding sequence is TGTGCCAGCACCGCGATGGATACGCAGTATTTT. The rearrangement uses TRBV6-1 and TRBJ2-3; no clear D. Between the trimmed V and J ends, which lost 7 bases and 6 bases, there was a span of 8 bases. CDR1 and CDR2 from the germline V gene are MNHNS and SASEGT. This CDR3 is built from 11 residues.

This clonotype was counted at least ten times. CDR3 amino acids: CASSDTSSLGYTF. DNA of the CDR3: TGTGCCAGCTCAGATACATCATCCCTTGGCTACACCTTC. V is TRBV18 and J is TRBJ1-2, with D hard to call. The CDR3 extends over 13 amino acids. The V gene lost 5 bases and the J gene lost 7 bases, with 14 bases spanning the gap. Germline V gives CDR1 KGHSH, CDR2 LQKENI.

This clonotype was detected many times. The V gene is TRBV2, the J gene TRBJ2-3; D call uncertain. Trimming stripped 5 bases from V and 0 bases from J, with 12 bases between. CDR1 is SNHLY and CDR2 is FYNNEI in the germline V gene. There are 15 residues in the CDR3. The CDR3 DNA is TGTGCCAGCAGTCTTGGGATAACTAGCACAGATACGCAGTATTTT. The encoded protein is CASSLGITSTDTQYF.

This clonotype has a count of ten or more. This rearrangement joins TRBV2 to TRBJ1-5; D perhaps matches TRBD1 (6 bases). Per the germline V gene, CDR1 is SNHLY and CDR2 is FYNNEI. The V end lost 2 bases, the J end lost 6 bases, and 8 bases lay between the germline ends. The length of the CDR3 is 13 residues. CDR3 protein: CASSETGSQPQHF. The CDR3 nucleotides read TGTGCCAGCAGTGAAACAGGGAGTCAGCCCCAGCATTTT. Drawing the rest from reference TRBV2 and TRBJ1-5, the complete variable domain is EPEVTQTPSHQVTQMGQEVILRCVPISNHLYFYWYRQILGQKVEFLVSFYNNEISEKSEIFDDQFSVERPDGSNFTLKIRSTKLEDSAMYFCASSETGSQPQHFGDGTRLSIL.

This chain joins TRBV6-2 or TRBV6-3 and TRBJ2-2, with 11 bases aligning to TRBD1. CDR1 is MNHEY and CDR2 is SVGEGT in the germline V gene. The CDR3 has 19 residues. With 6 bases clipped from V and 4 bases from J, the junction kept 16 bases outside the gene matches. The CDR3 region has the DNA TGTGCCAGCAGGGCCACAGCCGGACAGGGGGCAGATGCCACCGGGGAGCTGTTTTTT. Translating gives CASRATAGQGADATGELFF.

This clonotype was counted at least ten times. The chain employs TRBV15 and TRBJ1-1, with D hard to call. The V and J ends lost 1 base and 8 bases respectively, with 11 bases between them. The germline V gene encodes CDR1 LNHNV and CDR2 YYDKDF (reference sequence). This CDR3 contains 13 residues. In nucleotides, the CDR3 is TGTGCCACCAGCAGAGCGCCGGGGTCGGAAGCTTTCTTT. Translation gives CATSRAPGSEAFF.

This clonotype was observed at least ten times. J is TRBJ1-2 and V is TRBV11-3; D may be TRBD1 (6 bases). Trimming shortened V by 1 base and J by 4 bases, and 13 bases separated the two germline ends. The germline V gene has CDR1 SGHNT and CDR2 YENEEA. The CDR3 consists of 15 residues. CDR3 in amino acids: CASSLGTDHRYGYTF. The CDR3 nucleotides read TGTGCCAGCAGCTTAGGGACAGACCATCGCTATGGCTACACCTTC.

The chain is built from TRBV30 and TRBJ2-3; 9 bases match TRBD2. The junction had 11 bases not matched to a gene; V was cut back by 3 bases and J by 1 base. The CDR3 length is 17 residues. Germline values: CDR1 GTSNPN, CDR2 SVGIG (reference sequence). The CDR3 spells CAWRDHPWTSGTDTQYF. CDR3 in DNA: TGTGCCTGGAGGGACCACCCATGGACTAGCGGCACAGATACGCAGTATTTT. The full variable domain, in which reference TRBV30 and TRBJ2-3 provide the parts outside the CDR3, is SQTIHQWPATLVQPVGSPLSLECTVEGTSNPNLYWYRQAAGRGLQLLFYSVGIGQISSEVPQNLSASRPQDRQFILSSKKLLLSDSGFYLCAWRDHPWTSGTDTQYFGPGTRLTVL.

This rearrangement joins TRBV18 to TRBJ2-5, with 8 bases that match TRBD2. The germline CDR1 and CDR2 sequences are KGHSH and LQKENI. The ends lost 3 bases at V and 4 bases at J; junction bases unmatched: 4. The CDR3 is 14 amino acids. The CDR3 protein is CASSPRTSTETQYF. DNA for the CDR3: TGTGCCAGCTCACCGCGGACTAGCACAGAGACCCAGTACTTC.

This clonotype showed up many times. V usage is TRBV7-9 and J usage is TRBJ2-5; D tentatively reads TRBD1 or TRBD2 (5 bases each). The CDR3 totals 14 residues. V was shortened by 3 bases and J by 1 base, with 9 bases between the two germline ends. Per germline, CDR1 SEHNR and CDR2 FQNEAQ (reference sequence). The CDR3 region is CASSLRDGQETQYF. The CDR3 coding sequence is TGTGCCAGCAGCTTGAGGGACGGCCAAGAGACCCAGTACTTC.

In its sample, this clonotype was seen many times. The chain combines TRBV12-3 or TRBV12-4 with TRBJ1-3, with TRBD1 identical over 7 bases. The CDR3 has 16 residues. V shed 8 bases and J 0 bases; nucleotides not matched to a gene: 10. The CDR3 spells CASVYQGEVSGNTIYF. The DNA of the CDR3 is TGTGCCAGCGTGTATCAGGGGGAAGTCTCTGGAAACACCATATATTTT.

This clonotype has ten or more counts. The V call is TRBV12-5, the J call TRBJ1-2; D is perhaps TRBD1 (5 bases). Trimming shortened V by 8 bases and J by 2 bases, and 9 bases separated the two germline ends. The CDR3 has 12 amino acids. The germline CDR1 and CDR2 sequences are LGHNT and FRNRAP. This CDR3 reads CASIRGNYGYTF. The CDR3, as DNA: TGTGCTAGTATCCGGGGGAACTATGGCTACACCTTC.

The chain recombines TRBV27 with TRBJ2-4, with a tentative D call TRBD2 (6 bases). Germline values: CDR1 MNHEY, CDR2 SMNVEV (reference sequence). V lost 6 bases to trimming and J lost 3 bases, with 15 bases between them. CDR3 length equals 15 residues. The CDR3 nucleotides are TGTGCCAGCAGCCCGACGGGGGAAGGCAAAAACATTCAGTACTTC. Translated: CASSPTGEGKNIQYF.

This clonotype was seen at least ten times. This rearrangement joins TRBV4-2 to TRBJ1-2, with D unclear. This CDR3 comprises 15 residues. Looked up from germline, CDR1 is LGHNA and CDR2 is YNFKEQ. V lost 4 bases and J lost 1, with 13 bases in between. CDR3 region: CASSLGSGDNYGYTF. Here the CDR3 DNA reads TGTGCCAGCAGCCTCGGGAGCGGGGATAACTATGGCTACACCTTC.

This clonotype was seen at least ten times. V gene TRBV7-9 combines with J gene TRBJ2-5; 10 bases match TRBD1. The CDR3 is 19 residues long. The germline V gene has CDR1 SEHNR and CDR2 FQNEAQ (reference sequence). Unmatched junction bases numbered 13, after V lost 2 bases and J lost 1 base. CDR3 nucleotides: TGTGCCAGCAGCTTACCGAAGAATCGGGACAGGGGTTCCCAAGAGACCCAGTACTTC. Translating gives CASSLPKNRDRGSQETQYF.

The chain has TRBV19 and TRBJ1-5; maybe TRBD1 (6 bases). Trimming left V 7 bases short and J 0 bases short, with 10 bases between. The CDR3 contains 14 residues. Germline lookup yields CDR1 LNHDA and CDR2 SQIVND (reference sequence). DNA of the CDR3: TGTGCCAGTAAGCTCAGGGGTAGCAATCAGCCCCAGCATTTT. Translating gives CASKLRGSNQPQHF.

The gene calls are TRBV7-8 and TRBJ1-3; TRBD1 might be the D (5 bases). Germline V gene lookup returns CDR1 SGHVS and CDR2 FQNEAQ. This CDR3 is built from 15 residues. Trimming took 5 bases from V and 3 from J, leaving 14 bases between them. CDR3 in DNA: TGTGCCAGCAGCCGCTCCGGGGGGGGTGGAAACACCATATATTTT. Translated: CASSRSGGGGNTIYF.

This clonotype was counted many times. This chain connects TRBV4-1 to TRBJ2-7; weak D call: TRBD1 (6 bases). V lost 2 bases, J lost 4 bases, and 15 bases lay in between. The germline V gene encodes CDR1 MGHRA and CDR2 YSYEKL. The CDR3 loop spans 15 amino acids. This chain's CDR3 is CASSQKTGSPYEQYF. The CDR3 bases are TGCGCCAGCAGCCAAAAGACAGGATCGCCTTACGAGCAGTACTTC.

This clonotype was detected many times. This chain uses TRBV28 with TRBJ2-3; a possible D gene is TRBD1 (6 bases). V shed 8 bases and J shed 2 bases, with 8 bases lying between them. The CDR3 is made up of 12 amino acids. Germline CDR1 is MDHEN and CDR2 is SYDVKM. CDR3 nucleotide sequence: TGTGCCAGCGGACAGCTCACAGATACGCAGTATTTT. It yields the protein CASGQLTDTQYF.

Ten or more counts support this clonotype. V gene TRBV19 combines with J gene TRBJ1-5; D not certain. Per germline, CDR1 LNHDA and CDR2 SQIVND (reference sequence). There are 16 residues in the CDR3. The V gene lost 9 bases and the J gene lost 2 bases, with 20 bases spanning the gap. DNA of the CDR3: TGTGCCAGCCGTCCGGCCAATAGTTTTGGCAATCAGCCCCAGCATTTT. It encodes CASRPANSFGNQPQHF.